This T cell receptor (beta chain) was recovered during a study of identical twins (dated by TCRdb to 2015 to 2016). Concerning the study at large: To test whether fetal clonotypes persist, the study used deep sequencing on TCR alpha and beta repertoires from monozygotic twins, unrelated adults of various ages, and cord blood. To rule out contamination, replicate twin experiments were performed at different times with different library preparation protocols.

V gives up 1 base and J gives up 5 bases, and the segment between their germline ends measures 12 bases. Per the germline V gene, SGHTA is the CDR1 and FQGNSA is the CDR2. Its CDR3 holds 14 amino acids, cysteine through phenylalanine. Here the CDR3 DNA is all that survives: 42 bases in frame from base 1. Note on this clonotype: This clone's antigen is unknown. There are no base qualities to consult, and no much larger clone falls within one base.

Broad study findings and their caveats: The excess sharing between twins in beta out-of-frame sequences was weaker because fewer shared sequences reduced the signal-to-noise ratio. Compared with coincidental sharing between unrelated individuals, out-of-frame TCR alpha sequences shared between twins had an excess of sequences with low generation probability. Out-of-frame TCR alpha sharing in monozygotic twins was systematically underestimated by recombination models, whereas sharing between unrelated individuals was in agreement with the recombination models. Zero-insertion analyses could be partly confounded by invariant T cells such as MAIT and iNKT, although diverse VJ usage argued against such confounding for most clonotypes. Abundant cord blood beta clonotypes had fewer insertions, young adult naive repertoires showed a similar but weaker trend, and memory repertoires showed no such trend. Because the same donors could not be followed over many years, the conclusions relied on cross-sectional statistical analysis.

Every donor was a healthy Caucasian. Three pairs of female monozygotic twins, all aged roughly 18 to 30 years, made up the twin cohort. Peripheral blood mononuclear cells were the source from which RNA for the TCR libraries was isolated. Libraries were constructed by 5' RACE. Sequenced using an Illumina HiSeq 2000. A universal primer binding site was added through template switching, and the final cDNA carried a unique molecular identifier so that TCR cDNA molecules could be counted accurately. Specific primers in the conserved constant-segment region were used to synthesize first-strand cDNA for the TCR alpha and beta chains. To control for contamination, each cDNA library was double barcoded with a SMART-Mk sample barcode plus Illumina barcodes. TruSeq adapter sequences, together with Illumina sample barcodes, were added in two successive PCR steps. The TCR alpha and beta cDNA libraries were sequenced on the Illumina HiSeq platform using custom primers. As for the authors' bioinformatics: MiGEC was used to process raw reads and extract unique molecular identifiers, and MiXCR was used to find CDR3 positions. Recombination models were inferred per individual with the repgenHMM and IGoR tools using an EM algorithm. Shared clonotype analysis was performed with the tcR package in R, normalizing sharing by the product of cloneset sizes. To study raw recombination free of thymic and clonal selection effects, out-of-frame nonproductive sequences were analyzed. Starting from the raw public reads, TCRdb applied fastp trimming at Q25, assembled clones with MiXCR and retained in-frame beta chains. Entries that share a CDR3 protein sequence are merged under the most common genes and DNA. TCRdb's processing, not the study's, gives the V and J calls here. The sample records 690,000 or so distinct CDR3 sequences, 8.6% of which are singletons. Around 0.98% of the sample goes to the ten largest clones.

These data also formed part of another study, on yellow fever vaccine responses in identical twins. According to the second study: The authors reported that the T cell response to vaccination in identical twins appeared partly convergent and partly personalized. Focusing on identical twins, the study followed the T cell clones that responded to the vaccine, and did so with precision.

The chain joins TRBV7-2 to TRBJ2-7; there is no confident call for the D gene. The clonotype was recovered from a young woman in good health. Sequencing was done on a sample of PBMCs. In nucleotide form, the sequence is TGTGCCAGCAGCTTAGGGGGTCCTGTCGACGAGCAGTACTTC. Its translation reads: CASSLGGPVDEQYF.